This T cell receptor (beta chain) originates from a study of cytomegalovirus exposure and HLA in healthy donors. In the study overall: A preliminary data release comprised tens of millions of unique TCRs obtained from HLA-typed donors. Points from the study as a whole: The investigators catalogued 150 to 200 TCR beta chains as cytomegalovirus-associated. Under in vitro conditions, a few CMV-associated chains were confirmed as specific for CMV antigens.

Details on this clone: The antigen is undetermined.

Amplification used 60 Vbeta primers and 13 Jbeta primers. Repertoires were generated with immunoSEQ multiplex PCR, while TCRdb's copy carries only in-frame clones and drops some. The sample includes around 140,000 clones, approximately 82% of them seen just once. This clonotype originated in a man aged 35 to 55 in good health and CMV-seronegative. Sequenced sample: PBMCs.

CDR3 amino acids: CASSLRSTGGTDTQYF. The CDR3 DNA is TGCGCCAGCAGCTTGCGTTCGACAGGAGGCACAGATACGCAGTATTTT. This chain links TRBV5-1 with TRBJ2-3; perhaps TRBD1 as D (6 bases). V was cut by 1 base and J by 1 base, with 13 bases left in between. This CDR3 region has 16 residues. CDR1 SGHRS and CDR2 YFSETQ come from the germline V gene.